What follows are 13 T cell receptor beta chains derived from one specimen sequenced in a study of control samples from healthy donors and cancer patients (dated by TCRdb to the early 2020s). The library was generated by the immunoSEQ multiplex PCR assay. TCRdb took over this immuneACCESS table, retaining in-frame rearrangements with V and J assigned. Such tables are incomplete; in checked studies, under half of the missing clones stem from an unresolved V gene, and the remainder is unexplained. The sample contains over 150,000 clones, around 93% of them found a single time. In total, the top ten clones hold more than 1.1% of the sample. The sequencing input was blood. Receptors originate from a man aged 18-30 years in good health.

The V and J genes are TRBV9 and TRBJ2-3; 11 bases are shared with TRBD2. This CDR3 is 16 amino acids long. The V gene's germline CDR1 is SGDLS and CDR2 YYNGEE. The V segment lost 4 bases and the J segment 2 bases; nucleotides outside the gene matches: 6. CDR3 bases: TGTGCCAGCAGCCCCAGACTAGCGGGGCCCACAGATACGCAGTATTTT. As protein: CASSPRLAGPTDTQYF.

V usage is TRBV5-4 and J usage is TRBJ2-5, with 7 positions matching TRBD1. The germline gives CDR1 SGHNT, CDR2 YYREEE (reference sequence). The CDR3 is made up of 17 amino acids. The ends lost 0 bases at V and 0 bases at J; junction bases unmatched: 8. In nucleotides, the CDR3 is TGTGCCAGCAGCTTGGCGGACTGGACAGGCTACCAAGAGACCCAGTACTTC. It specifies CASSLADWTGYQETQYF. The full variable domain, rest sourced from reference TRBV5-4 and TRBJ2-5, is ETGVTQSPTHLIKTRGQQVTLRCSSQSGHNTVSWYQQALGQGPQFIFQYYREEENGRGNFPPRFSGLQFPNYSSELNVNALELDDSALYLCASSLADWTGYQETQYFGPGTRLLVL.

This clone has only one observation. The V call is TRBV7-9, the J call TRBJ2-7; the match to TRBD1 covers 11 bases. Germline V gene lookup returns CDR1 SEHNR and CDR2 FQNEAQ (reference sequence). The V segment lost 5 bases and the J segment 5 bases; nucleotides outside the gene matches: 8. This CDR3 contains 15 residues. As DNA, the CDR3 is TGTGCCAGCAGCGTTCTTGGACAGGGGGCGAACGAGCAGTACTTC. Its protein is CASSVLGQGANEQYF.

CDR3 residues: CASSPGQGSAFF. DNA of the CDR3: TGTGCCAGCAGCCCCGGACAGGGCTCAGCTTTCTTT. The chain employs TRBV7-9 and TRBJ1-1; 8 bases line up with TRBD1. With V trimmed by 5 bases and J by 10 bases, 6 bases remained unmatched. CDR3 size: 12 residues. Germline CDR1 is SEHNR and CDR2 is FQNEAQ (reference sequence).

The CDR3 loop is CASKHRGGTDTQYF. CDR3 DNA: TGCGCCAGCAAACACAGGGGAGGCACAGATACGCAGTATTTT. This chain connects TRBV5-1 to TRBJ2-3; 7 nucleotides match TRBD1. Germline CDR1 and CDR2: SGHRS and YFSETQ. The V and J ends lost 6 bases and 1 base, in that order; junction bases with no gene match: 5. The CDR3 extends over 14 amino acids.

The CDR3 DNA is TGTGCCACCAGTGTGACTAGCGGGGGGTCTAACACCGGGGAGCTGTTTTTT. Amino acid sequence: CATSVTSGGSNTGELFF. The chain uses TRBV24-1 and TRBJ2-2, with 13 bases that match TRBD2. The CDR3 has 17 residues. The V segment lost 5 bases and the J segment 2 bases; nucleotides outside the gene matches: 4. CDR1 and CDR2 (germline): KGHDR, SFDVKD.

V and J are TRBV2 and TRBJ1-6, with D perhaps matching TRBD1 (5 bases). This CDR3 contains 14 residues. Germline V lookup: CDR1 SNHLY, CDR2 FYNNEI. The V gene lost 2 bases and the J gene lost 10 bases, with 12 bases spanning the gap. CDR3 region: CASSELGVRSPLHF. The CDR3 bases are TGTGCCAGCAGTGAATTGGGGGTCAGGTCACCCCTCCACTTT.

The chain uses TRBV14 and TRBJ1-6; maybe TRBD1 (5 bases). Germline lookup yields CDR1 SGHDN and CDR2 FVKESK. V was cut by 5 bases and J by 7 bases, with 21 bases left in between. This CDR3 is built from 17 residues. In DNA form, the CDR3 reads TGTGCCAGCAGCTTTGCTCCTAAGAGGGGATACAATTCACCCCTCCACTTT. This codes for CASSFAPKRGYNSPLHF.

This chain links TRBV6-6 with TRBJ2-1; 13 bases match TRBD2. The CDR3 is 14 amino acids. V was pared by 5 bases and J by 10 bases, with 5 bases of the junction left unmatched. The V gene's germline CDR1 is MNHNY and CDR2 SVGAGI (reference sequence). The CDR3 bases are TGTGCCAGCAGTGAGGGACTAGCGGGGAGGGAGCAGTTCTTC. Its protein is CASSEGLAGREQFF.

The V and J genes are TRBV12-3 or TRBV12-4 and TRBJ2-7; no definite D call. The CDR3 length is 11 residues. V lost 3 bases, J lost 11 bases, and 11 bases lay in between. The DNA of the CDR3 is TGTGCCAGCAGTTTTGGGATTACTGAGTACTTC. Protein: CASSFGITEYF.

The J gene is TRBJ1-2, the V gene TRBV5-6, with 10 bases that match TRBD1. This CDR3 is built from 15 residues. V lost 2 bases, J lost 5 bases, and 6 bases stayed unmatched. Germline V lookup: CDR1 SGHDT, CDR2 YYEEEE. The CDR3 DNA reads TGTGCCAGCAGCTTTTCCGGGACAGGGGCGTATGGCTACACCTTC. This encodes CASSFSGTGAYGYTF.

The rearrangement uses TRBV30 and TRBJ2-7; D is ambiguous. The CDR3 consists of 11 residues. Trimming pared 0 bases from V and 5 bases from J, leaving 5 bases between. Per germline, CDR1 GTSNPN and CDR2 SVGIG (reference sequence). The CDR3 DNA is TGTGCCTGGAGTGTACTGGACGAGCAGTACTTC. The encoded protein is CAWSVLDEQYF.

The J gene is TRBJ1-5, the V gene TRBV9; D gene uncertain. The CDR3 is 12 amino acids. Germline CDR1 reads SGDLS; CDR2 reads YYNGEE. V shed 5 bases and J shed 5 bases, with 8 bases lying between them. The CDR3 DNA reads TGTGCCAGCAGGACCCCTCATCAGCCCCAGCATTTT. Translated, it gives CASRTPHQPQHF.